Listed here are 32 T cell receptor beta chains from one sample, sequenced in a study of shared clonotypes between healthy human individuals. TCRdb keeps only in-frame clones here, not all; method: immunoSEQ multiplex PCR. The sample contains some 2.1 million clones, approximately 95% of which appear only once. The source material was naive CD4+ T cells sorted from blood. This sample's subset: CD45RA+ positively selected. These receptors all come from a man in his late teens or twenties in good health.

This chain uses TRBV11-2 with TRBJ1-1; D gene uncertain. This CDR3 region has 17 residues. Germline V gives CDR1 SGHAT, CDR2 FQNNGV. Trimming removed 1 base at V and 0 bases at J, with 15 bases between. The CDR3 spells CASSLVGFKTLNTEAFF. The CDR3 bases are TGTGCCAGCAGCTTAGTAGGGTTTAAGACTTTGAACACTGAAGCTTTCTTT. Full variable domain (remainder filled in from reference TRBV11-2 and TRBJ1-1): EAGVAQSPRYKIIEKRQSVAFWCNPISGHATLYWYQQILGQGPKLLIQFQNNGVVDDSQLPKDRFSAERLKGVDSTLKIQPAKLEDSAVYLCASSLVGFKTLNTEAFFGQGTRLTVV.

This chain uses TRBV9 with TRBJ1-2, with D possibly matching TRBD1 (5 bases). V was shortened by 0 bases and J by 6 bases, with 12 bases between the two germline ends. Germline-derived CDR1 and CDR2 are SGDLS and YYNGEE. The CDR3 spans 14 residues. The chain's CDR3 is CASSVGDSLDGYTF. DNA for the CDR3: TGTGCCAGCAGCGTAGGAGACAGTTTGGATGGCTACACCTTC.

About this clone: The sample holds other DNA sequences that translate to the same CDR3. CDR3 DNA sequence: TGTGCCAGCAGCTTACAGGGACGGGAGACCCAGTACTTC. It specifies CASSLQGRETQYF. The chain combines TRBV11-2 with TRBJ2-5; the D gene could be TRBD1 or TRBD2 (5 bases each). V was trimmed by 2 bases and J by 5 bases, leaving 9 bases between them. CDR1 and CDR2 from the germline V gene are SGHAT and FQNNGV. This CDR3 has 13 amino acids. The full variable domain, rest sourced from reference TRBV11-2 and TRBJ2-5, is EAGVAQSPRYKIIEKRQSVAFWCNPISGHATLYWYQQILGQGPKLLIQFQNNGVVDDSQLPKDRFSAERLKGVDSTLKIQPAKLEDSAVYLCASSLQGRETQYFGPGTRLLVL.

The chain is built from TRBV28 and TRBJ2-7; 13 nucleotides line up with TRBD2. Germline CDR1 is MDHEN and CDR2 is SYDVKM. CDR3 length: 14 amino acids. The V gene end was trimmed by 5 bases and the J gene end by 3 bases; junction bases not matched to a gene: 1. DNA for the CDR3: TGTGCCAGCAGTCGGACTAGCGGGGGCTACGAGCAGTACTTC. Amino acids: CASSRTSGGYEQYF.

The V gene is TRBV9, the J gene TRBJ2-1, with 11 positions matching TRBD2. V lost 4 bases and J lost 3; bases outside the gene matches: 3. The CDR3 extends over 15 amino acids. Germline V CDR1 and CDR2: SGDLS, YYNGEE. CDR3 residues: CASSTGTSGYNEQFF. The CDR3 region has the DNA TGTGCCAGCAGCACAGGGACTAGCGGCTACAATGAGCAGTTCTTC.

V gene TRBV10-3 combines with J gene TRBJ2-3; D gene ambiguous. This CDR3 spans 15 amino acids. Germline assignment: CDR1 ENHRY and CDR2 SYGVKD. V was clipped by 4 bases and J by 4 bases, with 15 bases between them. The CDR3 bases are TGTGCCATCAGTGTGGGTAGCTCTGAGCCAGATACGCAGTATTTT. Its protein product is CAISVGSSEPDTQYF.

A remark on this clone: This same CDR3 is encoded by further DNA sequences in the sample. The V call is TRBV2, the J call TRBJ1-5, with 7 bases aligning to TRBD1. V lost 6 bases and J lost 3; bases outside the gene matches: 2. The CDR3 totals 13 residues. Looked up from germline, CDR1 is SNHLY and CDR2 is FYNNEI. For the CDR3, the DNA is TGTGCCAGCAGGGGACAGTTCAATCAGCCCCAGCATTTT. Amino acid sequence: CASRGQFNQPQHF.

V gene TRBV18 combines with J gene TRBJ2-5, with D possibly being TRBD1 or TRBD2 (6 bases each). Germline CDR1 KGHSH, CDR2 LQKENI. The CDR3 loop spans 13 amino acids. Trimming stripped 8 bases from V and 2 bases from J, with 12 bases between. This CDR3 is CASLEGGQETQYF. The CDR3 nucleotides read TGTGCCAGCCTAGAGGGGGGACAAGAGACCCAGTACTTC. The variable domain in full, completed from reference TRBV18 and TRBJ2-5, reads NAGVMQNPRHLVRRRGQEARLRCSPMKGHSHVYWYRQLPEEGLKFMVYLQKENIIDESGMPKERFSAEFPKEGPSILRIQQVVRGDSAAYFCASLEGGQETQYFGPGTRLLVL.

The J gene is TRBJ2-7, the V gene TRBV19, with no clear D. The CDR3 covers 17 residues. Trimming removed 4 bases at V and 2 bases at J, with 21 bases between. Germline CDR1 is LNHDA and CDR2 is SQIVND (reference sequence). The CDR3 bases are TGTGCCAGTAGTACCCAAGGACCGAAACCCAGACCCTACGAGCAGTACTTC. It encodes CASSTQGPKPRPYEQYF.

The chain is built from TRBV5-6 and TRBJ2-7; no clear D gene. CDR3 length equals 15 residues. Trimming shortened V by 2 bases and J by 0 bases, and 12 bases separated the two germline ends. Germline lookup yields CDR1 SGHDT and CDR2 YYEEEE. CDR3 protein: CASSLRSMGSYEQYF. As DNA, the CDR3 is TGTGCCAGCAGCTTAAGGTCCATGGGCTCCTACGAGCAGTACTTC.

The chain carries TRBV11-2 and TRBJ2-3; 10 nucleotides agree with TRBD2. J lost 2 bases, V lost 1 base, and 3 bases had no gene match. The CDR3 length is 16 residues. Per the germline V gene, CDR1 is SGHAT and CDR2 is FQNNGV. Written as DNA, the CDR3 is TGTGCCAGCAGCTTAGGGACTAGCGGCGACACAGATACGCAGTATTTT. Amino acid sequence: CASSLGTSGDTDTQYF.

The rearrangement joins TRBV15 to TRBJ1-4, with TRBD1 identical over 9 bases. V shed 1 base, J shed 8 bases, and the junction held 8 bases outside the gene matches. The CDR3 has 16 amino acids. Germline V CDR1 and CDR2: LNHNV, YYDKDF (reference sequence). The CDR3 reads CATSRAGGTGPEKLFF. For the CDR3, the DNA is TGTGCCACCAGCAGAGCGGGCGGGACAGGGCCCGAAAAACTGTTTTTT.

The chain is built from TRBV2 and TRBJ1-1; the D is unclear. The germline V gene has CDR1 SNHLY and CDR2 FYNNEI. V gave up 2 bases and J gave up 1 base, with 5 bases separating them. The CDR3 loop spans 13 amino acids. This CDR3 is CASSEMGNTEAFF. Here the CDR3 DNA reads TGTGCCAGCAGTGAAATGGGGAACACTGAAGCTTTCTTT.

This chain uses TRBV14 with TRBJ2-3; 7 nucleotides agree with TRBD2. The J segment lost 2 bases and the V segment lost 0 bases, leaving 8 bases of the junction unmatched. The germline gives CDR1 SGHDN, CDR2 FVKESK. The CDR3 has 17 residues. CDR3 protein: CASSQDYGRPVTDTQYF. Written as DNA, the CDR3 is TGTGCCAGCAGCCAAGATTACGGGAGGCCCGTCACAGATACGCAGTATTTT. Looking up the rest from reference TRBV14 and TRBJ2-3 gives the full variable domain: EAGVTQFPSHSVIEKGQTVTLRCDPISGHDNLYWYRRVMGKEIKFLLHFVKESKQDESGMPNNRFLAERTGGTYSTLKVQPAELEDSGVYFCASSQDYGRPVTDTQYFGPGTRLTVL.

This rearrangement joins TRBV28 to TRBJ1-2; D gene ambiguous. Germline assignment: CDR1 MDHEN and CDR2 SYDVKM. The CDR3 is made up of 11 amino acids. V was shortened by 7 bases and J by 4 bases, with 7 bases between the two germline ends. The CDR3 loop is CASTTLYGYTF. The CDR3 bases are TGTGCCAGCACCACTCTCTATGGCTACACCTTC.

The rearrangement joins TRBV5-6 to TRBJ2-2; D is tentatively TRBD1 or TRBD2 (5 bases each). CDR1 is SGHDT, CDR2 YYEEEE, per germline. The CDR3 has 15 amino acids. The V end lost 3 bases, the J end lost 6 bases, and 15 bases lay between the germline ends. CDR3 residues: CASSWDRDLPGELFF. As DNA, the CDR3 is TGTGCCAGCAGCTGGGACCGGGACCTCCCCGGGGAGCTGTTTTTT.

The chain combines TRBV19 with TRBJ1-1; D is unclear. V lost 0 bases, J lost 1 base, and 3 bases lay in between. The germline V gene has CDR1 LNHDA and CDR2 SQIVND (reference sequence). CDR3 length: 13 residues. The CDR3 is CASSIEENTEAFF. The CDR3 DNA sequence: TGTGCCAGTAGTATAGAGGAGAACACTGAAGCTTTCTTT.

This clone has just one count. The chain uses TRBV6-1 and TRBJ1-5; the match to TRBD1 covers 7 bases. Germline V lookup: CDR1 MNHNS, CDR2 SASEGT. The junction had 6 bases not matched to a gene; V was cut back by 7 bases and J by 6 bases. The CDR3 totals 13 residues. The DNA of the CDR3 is TGTGCCAGCAATCAAGGGACAGTTCAGCCCCAGCATTTT. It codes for CASNQGTVQPQHF.

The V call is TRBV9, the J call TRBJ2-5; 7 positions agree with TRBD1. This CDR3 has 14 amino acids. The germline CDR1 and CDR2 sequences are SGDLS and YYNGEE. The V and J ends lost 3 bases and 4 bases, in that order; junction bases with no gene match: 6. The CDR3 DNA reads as TGTGCCAGCAGCGCGATGACAGGGCGAGAGACCCAGTACTTC. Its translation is CASSAMTGRETQYF.

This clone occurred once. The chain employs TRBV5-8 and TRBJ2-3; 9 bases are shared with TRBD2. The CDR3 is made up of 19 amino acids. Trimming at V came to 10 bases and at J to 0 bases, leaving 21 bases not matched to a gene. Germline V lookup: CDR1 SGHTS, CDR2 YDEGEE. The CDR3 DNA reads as TGTGCCGGGGAGGAAGGACTAGCGACGAGTTTTCTAAGCACAGATACGCAGTATTTT. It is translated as CAGEEGLATSFLSTDTQYF.

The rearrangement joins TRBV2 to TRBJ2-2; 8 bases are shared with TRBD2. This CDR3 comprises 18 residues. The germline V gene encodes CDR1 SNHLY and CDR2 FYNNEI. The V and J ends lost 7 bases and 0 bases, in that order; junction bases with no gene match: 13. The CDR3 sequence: CASTAFTTSATNTGELFF. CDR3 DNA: TGTGCCAGCACCGCTTTCACGACTAGCGCAACGAACACCGGGGAGCTGTTTTTT.

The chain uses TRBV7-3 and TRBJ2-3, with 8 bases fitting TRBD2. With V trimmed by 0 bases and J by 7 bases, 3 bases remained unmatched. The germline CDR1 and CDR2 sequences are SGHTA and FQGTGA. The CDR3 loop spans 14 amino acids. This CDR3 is CASSLTGGAHTQYF. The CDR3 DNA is TGTGCCAGCAGCTTAACCGGGGGGGCCCATACGCAGTATTTT.

CDR3 sequence (DNA): TGTGCCAGTAAACCCGGGACAGGGGCCTCTGGGGCCAACGTCCTGACTTTC. This codes for CASKPGTGASGANVLTF. This sequence joins TRBV19 and TRBJ2-6; 10 bases fit TRBD1. In germline, CDR1 is LNHDA, CDR2 SQIVND (reference sequence). Trimming at V came to 7 bases and at J to 0 bases, leaving 6 bases not matched to a gene. The CDR3 has 17 amino acids.

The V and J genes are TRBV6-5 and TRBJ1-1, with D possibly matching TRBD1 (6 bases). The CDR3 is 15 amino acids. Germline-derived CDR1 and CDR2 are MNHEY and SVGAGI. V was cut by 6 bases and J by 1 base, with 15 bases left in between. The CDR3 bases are TGTGCCAGCAGCCCCCGGGAGGGGGGGAACACTGAAGCTTTCTTT. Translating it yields CASSPREGGNTEAFF.

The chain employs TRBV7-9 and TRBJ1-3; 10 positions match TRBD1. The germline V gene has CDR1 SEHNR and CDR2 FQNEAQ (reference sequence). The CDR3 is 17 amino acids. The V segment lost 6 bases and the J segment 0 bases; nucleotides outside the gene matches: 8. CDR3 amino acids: CASRWTGGASSGNTIYF. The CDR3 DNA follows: TGTGCCAGCAGATGGACAGGGGGAGCCTCCTCTGGAAACACCATATATTTT.

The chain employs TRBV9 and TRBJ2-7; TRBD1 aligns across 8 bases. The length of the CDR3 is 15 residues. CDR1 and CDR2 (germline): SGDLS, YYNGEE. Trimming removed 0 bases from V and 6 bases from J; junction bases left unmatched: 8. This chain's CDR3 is CASSVAPDRAFEQYF. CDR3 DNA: TGTGCCAGCAGCGTAGCTCCGGACAGGGCTTTCGAGCAGTACTTC.

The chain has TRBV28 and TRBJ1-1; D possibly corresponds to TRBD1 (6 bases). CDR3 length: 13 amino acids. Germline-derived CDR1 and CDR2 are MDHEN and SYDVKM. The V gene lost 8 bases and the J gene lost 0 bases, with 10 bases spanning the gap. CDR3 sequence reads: CASDGQLNTEAFF. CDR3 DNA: TGTGCCAGCGACGGACAGTTGAACACTGAAGCTTTCTTT.

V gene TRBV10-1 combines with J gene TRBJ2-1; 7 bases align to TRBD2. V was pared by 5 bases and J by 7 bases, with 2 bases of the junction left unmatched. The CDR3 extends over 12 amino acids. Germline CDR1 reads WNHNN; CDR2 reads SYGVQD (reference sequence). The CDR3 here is CASSYSGNEQFF. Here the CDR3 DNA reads TGCGCCAGCAGTTATAGCGGGAATGAGCAGTTCTTC.

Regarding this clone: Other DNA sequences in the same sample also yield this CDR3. CDR3 protein: CASSLGQDGNTIYF. The CDR3 nucleotides read TGCGCCAGCAGCCTCGGACAGGACGGAAACACCATATATTTT. This sequence joins TRBV5-1 and TRBJ1-3; 7 bases are shared with TRBD1. Germline V gives CDR1 SGHRS, CDR2 YFSETQ. CDR3 length: 14 residues. V was clipped by 4 bases and J by 4 bases; unmatched bases: 5.

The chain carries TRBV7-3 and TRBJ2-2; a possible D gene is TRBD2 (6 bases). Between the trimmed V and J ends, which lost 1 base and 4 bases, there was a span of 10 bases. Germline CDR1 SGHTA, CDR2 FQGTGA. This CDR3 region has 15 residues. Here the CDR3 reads CASSLMGGPTGELFF. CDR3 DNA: TGTGCCAGCAGCTTAATGGGGGGTCCCACCGGGGAGCTGTTTTTT.

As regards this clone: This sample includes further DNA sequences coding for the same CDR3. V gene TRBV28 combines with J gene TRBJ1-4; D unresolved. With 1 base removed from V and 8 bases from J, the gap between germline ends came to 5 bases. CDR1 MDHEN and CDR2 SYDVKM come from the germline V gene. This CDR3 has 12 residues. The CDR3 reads CASSLSGEKLFF. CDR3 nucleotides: TGTGCCAGCAGTTTATCTGGAGAAAAACTGTTTTTT.

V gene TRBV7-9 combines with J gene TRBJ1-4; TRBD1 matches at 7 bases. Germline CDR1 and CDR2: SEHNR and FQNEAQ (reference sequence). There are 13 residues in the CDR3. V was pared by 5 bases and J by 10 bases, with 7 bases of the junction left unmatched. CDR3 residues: CASSGDSVGKLFF. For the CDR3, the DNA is TGTGCCAGCAGCGGGGACAGCGTGGGAAAACTGTTTTTT.